The T cell receptor beta chain described here comes from a study of patients and donors after allogeneic stem cell transplantation. V was shortened by 7 bases and J by 5 bases, with 17 bases between the two germline ends. The germline gives CDR1 MNHNS, CDR2 SASEGT. The CDR3 has 14 residues. TCRdb called the RT-PCR reads again in MiXCR, with one record for every CDR3 protein. The table has about 960,000 distinct CDR3 sequences, roughly 18% seen once; the top ten hold around 6%. A few counts support this clonotype. The V and J genes are TRBV6-1 and TRBJ1-1; a possible D gene is TRBD1 (6 bases). This TCR was sampled from a human donor who was either an allogeneic HSCT recipient or a stem cell or donor lymphocyte infusion donor (not recorded which). It is not recorded whose cells these are; they may come from a transplant donor. The source material was blood, either unsorted or a sorted T cell fraction (not recorded which). CDR3 amino acids: CASNPGGGGTEAFF. The CDR3 coding sequence is TGTGCCAGCAACCCCGGAGGGGGGGGGACTGAAGCTTTCTTT.